Each of the 31 T cell receptor beta chains below was sequenced from the same sample in a study of human T cells and chemical hapten exposure. Time point given: pre-sensitization, week 0. Treatment defined: therapeutic diphenylcyclopropenone sensitization with weekly scalp DPC. TCRdb re-analysed the RACE reads in MiXCR, keeping a single row per CDR3 protein. The sample yields fewer than 300,000 distinct CDR3 sequences, approximately 8.4% seen once. The starting material was whole blood, obtained in connection with sensitization to the hapten diphenylcyclopropenone (DPC). Every receptor here comes from a middle-aged woman with alopecia areata. Some clones in this sample may be carry-over from other donors' samples.

This clonotype was observed at least ten times. V usage is TRBV29-1 and J usage is TRBJ2-5; the D is unclear. Germline CDR1 and CDR2: SQVTM and ANQGSEA. Trimming shortened V by 0 bases and J by 3 bases, and 17 bases separated the two germline ends. There are 16 residues in the CDR3. In nucleotides, the CDR3 is TGCAGCGTTGAAGATCCTGGGAACTTGGGCGAAGAGACCCAGTACTTC. Translation gives CSVEDPGNLGEETQYF.

In this sample, this clonotype turned up a few times. The chain recombines TRBV29-1 with TRBJ2-2; 8 nucleotides align to TRBD1. Germline-derived CDR1 and CDR2 are SQVTM and ANQGSEA. J lost 7 bases, V lost 5 bases, and 6 bases had no gene match. CDR3 length: 13 residues. CDR3 region: CSVTRTGNGELFF. For the CDR3, the DNA is TGCAGCGTTACCCGGACAGGGAACGGGGAGCTGTTTTTT.

In its sample, this clonotype was seen a few times. The rearrangement joins TRBV20-1 to TRBJ1-1; D is possibly TRBD1 (6 bases). Looked up from germline, CDR1 is DFQATT and CDR2 is SNEGSKA (reference sequence). There are 13 residues in the CDR3. Trimming pared 0 bases from V and 7 bases from J, leaving 12 bases between. The CDR3 nucleotides are TGCAGTGCTAGAGATTCCGGGGGCGGTGAAGCTTTCTTT. It codes for CSARDSGGGEAFF.

This chain uses TRBV18 with TRBJ2-1; D could derive from TRBD1 or TRBD2 (5 bases each). The CDR3 sequence is 15 residues long. Germline V gene sequence: CDR1 KGHSH, CDR2 LQKENI. V lost 3 bases and J lost 8, with 17 bases in between. DNA of the CDR3: TGTGCCAGCTCACCTTTTTCGGGGCCCCCGGATGAGCAGTTCTTC. Its translation is CASSPFSGPPDEQFF.

Concerning this clonotype itself: A much larger clone differs by one base, so this may be a read error. This sequence joins TRBV6-2 or TRBV6-3 and TRBJ1-5, with unresolved D. The CDR3 consists of 16 residues. From germline, CDR1 is MNHEY and CDR2 SVGEGT. The DNA of the CDR3 is TGTGTCAGCAGTAGGATCAGGTCCGGGGGCAATCAGCCCCAGCATTTT. Translation gives CVSSRIRSGGNQPQHF.

The chain recombines TRBV7-9 with TRBJ2-7; 9 bases align to TRBD1. The CDR3 covers 14 residues. Germline trimming cut 6 bases from V and 2 bases from J; bases unmatched to any gene: 5. In germline, CDR1 is SEHNR, CDR2 FQNEAQ (reference sequence). In DNA form, the CDR3 reads TGTGCCAGCAGTCGGGACAGGGATGCCTACGAGCAGTACTTC. Encoded protein: CASSRDRDAYEQYF.

This clonotype was counted at least ten times. The rearrangement uses TRBV29-1 and TRBJ1-5; weak D call: TRBD1 (5 bases). The CDR3 has 13 amino acids. CDR1 and CDR2 (germline): SQVTM, ANQGSEA. Trimming shortened V by 2 bases and J by 5 bases, and 10 bases separated the two germline ends. CDR3 region: CSVESGGDQPQHF. CDR3 DNA: TGCAGCGTTGAATCTGGGGGGGATCAGCCCCAGCATTTT. Full variable domain (missing parts from reference TRBV29-1 and TRBJ1-5): SAVISQKPSRDICQRGTSLTIQCQVDSQVTMMFWYRQQPGQSLTLIATANQGSEATYESGFVIDKFPISRPNLTFSTLTVSNMSPEDSSIYLCSVESGGDQPQHFGDGTRLSIL.

This clonotype was picked up a small number of times. The rearrangement uses TRBV20-1 and TRBJ2-4; TRBD1 or TRBD2 may be the D gene (5 bases each). V dropped 1 base and J dropped 7 bases, with 14 bases sitting between them. The germline V gene has CDR1 DFQATT and CDR2 SNEGSKA (reference sequence). The CDR3 spans 14 residues. This CDR3 is CSARGWDAGNIQYF. CDR3 nucleotides: TGCAGTGCTAGAGGGTGGGACGCCGGGAACATTCAGTACTTC.

The J gene is TRBJ2-7, the V gene TRBV9; a possible D gene is TRBD2 (6 bases). This CDR3 spans 15 amino acids. Deletions cut 3 bases from V and 1 base from J, with 14 bases between. Germline values: CDR1 SGDLS, CDR2 YYNGEE. In DNA form, the CDR3 reads TGTGCCAGCAGCGCCCATCGGGAGACATCCTACGAGCAGTACTTC. This gives the protein CASSAHRETSYEQYF.

This clonotype was counted between two and nine times. The chain employs TRBV12-3 or TRBV12-4 and TRBJ2-3, with TRBD2 identical over 12 bases. The junction had 4 bases not matched to a gene; V was cut back by 6 bases and J by 0 bases. The CDR3 contains 16 residues. In nucleotides, the CDR3 is TGTGCCAGCAGGCTAGCGGGAGGGCAGAGCACAGATACGCAGTATTTT. It codes for CASRLAGGQSTDTQYF.

This clonotype was found a few times. J is TRBJ2-7 and V is TRBV28, with 9 bases lining up with TRBD2. The CDR3 loop spans 18 amino acids. J lost 0 bases, V lost 6 bases, and 15 bases had no gene match. Germline V CDR1 and CDR2: MDHEN, SYDVKM. The CDR3 nucleotides are TGTGCCAGCAGCCTCTTCCTCGGACTAGCGCCAAGCTCCTACGAGCAGTACTTC. Protein product: CASSLFLGLAPSSYEQYF.

This clonotype was found many times. The chain is built from TRBV14 and TRBJ2-3; D is undetermined. CDR3 size: 16 residues. V was trimmed by 0 bases and J by 3 bases, leaving 13 bases between them. Germline loops: CDR1 SGHDN, CDR2 FVKESK. Here the CDR3 DNA reads TGTGCCAGCAGCCAAGATCCGGGCCCCGCGACAGATACGCAGTATTTT. It yields the protein CASSQDPGPATDTQYF.

The sample holds a few counts of this clonotype. CDR3 in DNA: TGTGCCAGCAGTGATCTTGCGGAGAGCTCCTATAATTCACCCCTCCACTTT. Its translation is CASSDLAESSYNSPLHF. This chain uses TRBV25-1 with TRBJ1-6; D is undetermined. Trimming pared 3 bases from V and 0 bases from J, leaving 12 bases between. CDR1 is MGHDK and CDR2 is SYGVNS in the germline V gene. The CDR3 loop spans 17 amino acids.

The chain links TRBV4-2 to TRBJ1-5; weak D call: TRBD1 (6 bases). With 0 bases removed from V and 4 bases from J, the gap between germline ends came to 13 bases. CDR1 is LGHNA and CDR2 is YNFKEQ in the germline V gene. The CDR3 loop spans 16 amino acids. The CDR3 loop reads CASSQDPPGANQPQHF. CDR3 DNA sequence: TGTGCCAGCAGCCAAGATCCCCCGGGGGCAAATCAGCCCCAGCATTTT.

For the CDR3, the DNA is TGTGCCAGCAGCTTTCGCGGACCGGGACTCAAAGAGACCCAGTACTTC. It yields the protein CASSFRGPGLKETQYF. This sequence joins TRBV11-2 and TRBJ2-5; D possibly corresponds to TRBD2 (6 bases). The CDR3 runs to 16 residues. Germline CDR1 SGHAT, CDR2 FQNNGV. Deletions cut 3 bases from V and 3 bases from J, with 17 bases between.

This clonotype turned up a few times. This sequence joins TRBV14 and TRBJ2-5; D perhaps matches TRBD2 (5 bases). Germline V lookup: CDR1 SGHDN, CDR2 FVKESK. V was pared by 0 bases and J by 4 bases, with 12 bases between. The CDR3 is made up of 15 amino acids. The CDR3 nucleotides read TGTGCCAGCAGCCAAGATGTAACTAGGAGAGAGACCCAGTACTTC. This sequence encodes CASSQDVTRRETQYF. Combining the CDR3 with reference TRBV14 and TRBJ2-5 gives the whole variable domain EAGVTQFPSHSVIEKGQTVTLRCDPISGHDNLYWYRRVMGKEIKFLLHFVKESKQDESGMPNNRFLAERTGGTYSTLKVQPAELEDSGVYFCASSQDVTRRETQYFGPGTRLLVL.

This clonotype was observed a few times. The chain employs TRBV2 and TRBJ2-3, with D maybe TRBD2 (5 bases). The germline V gene has CDR1 SNHLY and CDR2 FYNNEI. The ends were cut back, 4 bases at V and 2 bases at J, with 13 bases in the middle. This CDR3 contains 15 residues. CDR3 sequence reads: CASSVEGQNTDTQYF. The CDR3 DNA is TGTGCCAGCAGTGTCGAGGGCCAGAACACAGATACGCAGTATTTT.

The rearrangement links TRBV6-2 or TRBV6-3 to TRBJ1-5; no clear D gene. V was trimmed by 7 bases and J by 0 bases, leaving 13 bases between them. Germline V gene sequence: CDR1 MNHEY, CDR2 SVGEGT. The CDR3 covers 15 residues. The CDR3 is CASMRALNSNQPQHF. CDR3 nucleotides: TGTGCCAGCATGAGGGCCCTAAATAGCAATCAGCCCCAGCATTTT.

This clonotype was recorded a few times. The CDR3 nucleotides are TGCAGTGCGGAATACAGGGAGTCCCAAGAGACCCAGTACTTC. This translates into CSAEYRESQETQYF. The V gene is TRBV20-1, the J gene TRBJ2-5; D is perhaps TRBD1 (6 bases). The length of the CDR3 is 14 residues. CDR1 and CDR2 from the germline V gene are DFQATT and SNEGSKA (reference sequence). Trimming left V 6 bases short and J 1 base short, with 15 bases between.

This chain connects TRBV7-2 to TRBJ2-5; D is ambiguous. The germline V and J ends were trimmed by 2 bases and 2 bases, with 6 bases remaining between them. Germline loops: CDR1 SGHTA, CDR2 FQGNSA. The CDR3 has 13 amino acids. This CDR3 reads CASSLTQQETQYF. The CDR3 DNA reads as TGTGCCAGCAGCTTAACGCAGCAAGAGACCCAGTACTTC.

This clonotype was detected a few times. The rearrangement joins TRBV19 to TRBJ2-6; the D gene is possibly TRBD1 (6 bases). The ends were cut back, 5 bases at V and 4 bases at J, with 21 bases in the middle. Germline V gene lookup returns CDR1 LNHDA and CDR2 SQIVND (reference sequence). The CDR3 covers 18 residues. CDR3 amino acids: CASSSSSGVPSGANVLTF. CDR3 DNA sequence: TGTGCCAGTAGTTCGTCGTCAGGGGTCCCATCGGGGGCCAACGTCCTGACTTTC. The full variable domain, rest sourced from reference TRBV19 and TRBJ2-6, is DGGITQSPKYLFRKEGQNVTLSCEQNLNHDAMYWYRQDPGQGLRLIYYSQIVNDFQKGDIAEGYSVSREKKESFPLTVTSAQKNPTAFYLCASSSSSGVPSGANVLTFGAGSRLTVL.

The chain is built from TRBV5-1 and TRBJ1-2, with no clear D. Trimming pared 4 bases from V and 4 bases from J, leaving 11 bases between. Germline V lookup: CDR1 SGHRS, CDR2 YFSETQ. The CDR3 extends over 13 amino acids. As DNA, the CDR3 is TGCGCCAGCAGCCCCGGCGGAAGCTATGGCTACACCTTC. Amino acid sequence: CASSPGGSYGYTF. Filled out from reference TRBV5-1 and TRBJ1-2, the complete variable domain reads KAGVTQTPRYLIKTRGQQVTLSCSPISGHRSVSWYQQTPGQGLQFLFEYFSETQRNKGNFPGRFSGRQFSNSRSEMNVSTLELGDSALYLCASSPGGSYGYTFGSGTRLTVV.

This clonotype occurred many times. This chain connects TRBV5-6 to TRBJ2-1; 7 bases align to TRBD2. The CDR3 contains 16 residues. Looked up from germline, CDR1 is SGHDT and CDR2 is YYEEEE. Losses at the gene ends were 0 bases for V and 3 bases for J; bases not matched to a gene: 6. Here the CDR3 DNA reads TGTGCCAGCAGCTTGGGAAGCAGCGGGAACTACAATGAGCAGTTCTTC. As protein: CASSLGSSGNYNEQFF.

This clonotype has at least ten counts. The J gene is TRBJ2-5, the V gene TRBV7-2; D uncertain. The CDR3 is made up of 12 amino acids. The V end lost 3 bases, the J end lost 0 bases, and 2 bases lay between the germline ends. Per germline, CDR1 SGHTA and CDR2 FQGNSA. Here the CDR3 DNA reads TGTGCCAGCAGCTTGTACCAAGAGACCCAGTACTTC. Encoded protein: CASSLYQETQYF.

This clonotype was seen ten or more times. The rearrangement joins TRBV3-1 to TRBJ2-1; the D gene is possibly TRBD2 (6 bases). The CDR3 loop spans 11 amino acids. V lost 1 base, J lost 15 bases, and 10 bases lay in between. Germline V gene data show CDR1 as LGHDT and CDR2 as YNNKEL (reference sequence). The CDR3 reads CASSQGLARFF. In DNA form, the CDR3 reads TGTGCCAGCAGCCAAGGGCTAGCGAGGTTCTTC.

This clonotype has only a few counts. This rearrangement joins TRBV10-3 to TRBJ2-7; D gene ambiguous. Germline CDR1 is ENHRY and CDR2 is SYGVKD. This CDR3 has 12 amino acids. With 3 bases removed from V and 2 bases from J, the gap between germline ends came to 5 bases. This CDR3 is CAISDGTYEQYF. CDR3 in DNA: TGTGCCATCAGTGACGGCACCTACGAGCAGTACTTC.

There are many counts of this clonotype. The CDR3 region is CSALVAGSYEQYF. DNA of the CDR3: TGCAGTGCTCTAGTAGCGGGATCCTACGAGCAGTACTTC. The chain couples TRBV20-1 to TRBJ2-7; 8 nucleotides line up with TRBD2. CDR1 is DFQATT and CDR2 is SNEGSKA in the germline V gene (reference sequence). Trimming removed 5 bases from V and 1 base from J; junction bases left unmatched: 4. The CDR3 extends over 13 amino acids.

The chain joins TRBV5-1 to TRBJ2-1; D is uncertain. This CDR3 is 13 amino acids long. V lost 0 bases, J lost 4 bases, and 5 bases lay in between. Germline lookup yields CDR1 SGHRS and CDR2 YFSETQ. CDR3 sequence: CASSLVLYNEQFF. The CDR3 DNA follows: TGCGCCAGCAGCTTGGTGCTGTACAATGAGCAGTTCTTC.

The chain carries TRBV7-2 and TRBJ1-3, with 9 bases aligning to TRBD1. The germline CDR1 and CDR2 sequences are SGHTA and FQGNSA. The CDR3 contains 15 residues. V trimming: 4 bases; J trimming: 4 bases; junction bases outside the gene matches: 5. DNA for the CDR3: TGTGCCAGCAGCTCACAACAGGGGGCCGGAAACACCATATATTTT. The encoded protein is CASSSQQGAGNTIYF.

V usage is TRBV7-9 and J usage is TRBJ2-3; 8 bases line up with TRBD2. The CDR3 runs 15 residues. Germline lookup yields CDR1 SEHNR and CDR2 FQNEAQ (reference sequence). The ends lost 5 bases at V and 1 base at J; junction bases unmatched: 5. CDR3 in DNA: TGTGCCAGCAGCCACGAGACTAGCGGCACAGATACGCAGTATTTT. Residues: CASSHETSGTDTQYF.

This clonotype was picked up a small number of times. The V call is TRBV6-2 or TRBV6-3, the J call TRBJ2-7; D is perhaps TRBD1 or TRBD2 (5 bases each). The ends were cut back, 2 bases at V and 3 bases at J, with 14 bases in the middle. The CDR3 covers 15 residues. Germline CDR1 reads MNHEY; CDR2 reads SVGEGT. CDR3 loop: CASSYPMRGYYEQYF. The CDR3 coding sequence is TGTGCCAGCAGTTACCCGATGAGGGGCTACTACGAGCAGTACTTC.